The clone carrying this TCR beta chain was seen at least ten times. Its target is not known. Amplification targeted TCR beta CDR3 regions from RNA transcripts. First-round RT-PCR with HTBI primers amplified the TCR CDR3 region. TCRdb redid the calling of the multiplex PCR reads with MiXCR, one entry per CDR3 protein. The table lists approximately 610,000 distinct CDR3 sequences, roughly 15% of them singletons. This specimen belongs to a study of T cells in Graves' hyperthyroidism and ophthalmopathy. Together with thyroid ultrasound, orbital computed tomography, serum thyroxine and TRAb, clinical symptoms were used for diagnoses. The PBMCs studied were ones that came from 8.5 to 10 ml fresh peripheral blood. Study-wide points: Blood held most thyroid clonotypes expanded above 0.001 frequency.

CDR3 length: 13 amino acids. Between the trimmed V and J ends, which lost 0 bases and 5 bases, there was a span of 7 bases. CDR1 and CDR2 from the germline V gene are LNHNV and YYDKDF (reference sequence). The specimen was blood. V gene TRBV15 combines with J gene TRBJ1-1, with D uncertain. This sequence was found in a woman aged 40 to 49 with Graves' ophthalmopathy. CDR3 sequence (DNA): TGTGCCACCAGCAGAGATGGTAGGACTGAAGCTTTCTTT. This translates into CATSRDGRTEAFF.